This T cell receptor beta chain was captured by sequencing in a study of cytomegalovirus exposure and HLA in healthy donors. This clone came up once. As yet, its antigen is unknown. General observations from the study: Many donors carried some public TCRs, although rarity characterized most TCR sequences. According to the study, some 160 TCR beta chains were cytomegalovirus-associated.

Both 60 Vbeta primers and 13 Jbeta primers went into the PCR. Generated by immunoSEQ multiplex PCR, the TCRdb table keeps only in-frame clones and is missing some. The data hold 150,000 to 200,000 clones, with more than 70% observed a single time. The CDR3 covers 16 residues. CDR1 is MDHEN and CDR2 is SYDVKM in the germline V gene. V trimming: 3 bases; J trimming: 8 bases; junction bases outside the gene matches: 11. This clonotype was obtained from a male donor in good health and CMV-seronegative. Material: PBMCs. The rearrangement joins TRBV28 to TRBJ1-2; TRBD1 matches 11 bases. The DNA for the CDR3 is TGTGCCAGCAGTTTTCCAGGACAGGGGGCTAGGAGCGGCTACACCTTC. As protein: CASSFPGQGARSGYTF.